Shown below are 16 T cell receptor beta chains from a single sample sequenced in a study of blood T cell repertoires in COVID-19. Sequencing was performed with immunoSEQ multiplex PCR; in TCRdb, only in-frame clones are kept and a portion is missing. The sample shows about 160,000 clones, over 80% of them seen only once. The sequencing sample was made of peripheral blood. All receptors derive from a woman in her sixties with acute or convalescent COVID-19.

V usage is TRBV6-1 and J usage is TRBJ1-2, with 8 bases aligning to TRBD1. The ends lost 4 bases at V and 0 bases at J; junction bases unmatched: 19. The CDR3 has 20 amino acids. The germline V gene has CDR1 MNHNS and CDR2 SASEGT. The CDR3 sequence: CASSAIRGGYRGTANYGYTF. In DNA form, the CDR3 reads TGTGCCAGCAGTGCCATTCGGGGTGGTTACAGGGGGACGGCTAACTATGGCTACACCTTC.

V and J are TRBV6-6 and TRBJ1-3; TRBD1 agrees at 7 bases. V was pared by 5 bases and J by 2 bases, with 6 bases of the junction left unmatched. Germline CDR1 and CDR2: MNHNY and SVGAGI (reference sequence). CDR3 size: 15 residues. CDR3 sequence: CASSPADRTGNTIYF. The CDR3 DNA is TGTGCCAGCAGTCCGGCGGACAGGACTGGAAACACCATATATTTT.

The chain carries TRBV6-5 and TRBJ1-2, with TRBD1 matching over 7 bases. CDR1 and CDR2 from the germline V gene are MNHEY and SVGAGI. V trimming: 2 bases; J trimming: 7 bases; junction bases outside the gene matches: 7. The CDR3 spans 14 residues. The CDR3 nucleotides read TGTGCCAGCAGTTACAGGGGGCCACAGGGTGGCTACACCTTC. As protein: CASSYRGPQGGYTF.

CDR3 region: CASSSVTVTNEKLFF. The DNA for the CDR3 is TGTGCCAGCAGTTCAGTGACAGTTACTAATGAAAAACTGTTTTTT. V gene TRBV28 combines with J gene TRBJ1-4; a weak D match, TRBD1 (5 bases). The CDR3 is 15 residues long. The V gene's germline CDR1 is MDHEN and CDR2 SYDVKM. With 4 bases removed from V and 2 bases from J, the gap between germline ends came to 11 bases.

V usage is TRBV11-2 and J usage is TRBJ2-5, with D perhaps TRBD1 (6 bases). The CDR3 extends over 15 amino acids. Germline CDR1 is SGHAT and CDR2 is FQNNGV. V was trimmed by 3 bases and J by 4 bases, leaving 15 bases between them. CDR3 loop: CASSFWQGKVETQYF. CDR3 DNA sequence: TGTGCCAGCAGCTTTTGGCAGGGGAAGGTAGAGACCCAGTACTTC.

As DNA, the CDR3 is TGTGCCAGTAGTATTAGCGGGGGGTCCGGGGAGCTGTTTTTT. As protein: CASSISGGSGELFF. This sequence joins TRBV19 and TRBJ2-2; the match to TRBD2 covers 10 bases. This CDR3 region has 14 residues. Germline CDR1 is LNHDA and CDR2 is SQIVND (reference sequence). Trimming at V came to 3 bases and at J to 6 bases, leaving 1 base not matched to a gene.

This clone was detected only once. J is TRBJ2-5 and V is TRBV2, with D unresolved. The CDR3 is 12 residues long. CDR1 and CDR2 (germline): SNHLY, FYNNEI. Trimming cost V 4 bases and J 2 bases, with 5 bases left between them. The CDR3 DNA sequence: TGTGCCAGCAGTGTCAATCAAGAGACCCAGTACTTC. Its protein product is CASSVNQETQYF.

This chain links TRBV9 with TRBJ1-5; tentatively, D is TRBD1 (6 bases). V was trimmed by 3 bases and J by 4 bases, leaving 8 bases between them. Germline V gives CDR1 SGDLS, CDR2 YYNGEE. This CDR3 comprises 13 residues. The CDR3: CASSADSNQPQHF. The CDR3 coding sequence is TGTGCCAGCAGCGCGGACAGTAATCAGCCCCAGCATTTT.

The chain joins TRBV27 to TRBJ2-7, with 14 bases that match TRBD2. Trimming cost V 2 bases and J 2 bases; bases outside gene matches: 5. CDR3 size: 17 residues. The V gene's germline CDR1 is MNHEY and CDR2 SMNVEV (reference sequence). The CDR3: CASSLKGTSGGTYEQYF. The CDR3 region has the DNA TGTGCCAGCAGTTTAAAGGGGACTAGCGGGGGAACCTACGAGCAGTACTTC.

The CDR3 DNA is TGTGCCAGCAGCCTCGAGGACGAGACCCGGGGAGCTTTCTTT. Translated: CASSLEDETRGAFF. The chain uses TRBV5-5 and TRBJ1-1, with D hard to call. The CDR3 consists of 14 residues. The germline CDR1 and CDR2 sequences are SGHKS and YYEKEE (reference sequence). V was shortened by 4 bases and J by 10 bases, with 20 bases between the two germline ends.

This sequence joins TRBV3-1 (or the pseudogene TRBV3-2) and TRBJ2-4, with D perhaps matching TRBD2 (6 bases). Germline V CDR1 and CDR2: LGHDT, YNNKEL (reference sequence). Trimming left V 4 bases short and J 9 bases short, with 19 bases between. This CDR3 has 15 amino acids. The CDR3 region is CASSPETRSNAIQYF. For the CDR3, the DNA is TGTGCCAGCAGCCCCGAGACTAGATCGAATGCCATTCAGTACTTC.

This chain uses TRBV27 with TRBJ1-4; no reliable D call. The CDR3 contains 14 residues. CDR1 and CDR2 from the germline V gene are MNHEY and SMNVEV (reference sequence). The V end was cut by 5 bases, the J end by 7 bases, with 14 bases between. The CDR3 nucleotides are TGTGCCAGCAGTCCACTAGCGGAAGGTGAAAAACTGTTTTTT. Its translation: CASSPLAEGEKLFF.

The V call is TRBV19, the J call TRBJ2-2; 8 bases line up with TRBD2. The V and J ends lost 8 bases and 6 bases, in that order; junction bases with no gene match: 14. Looked up from germline, CDR1 is LNHDA and CDR2 is SQIVND (reference sequence). The CDR3 is made up of 16 amino acids. CDR3 sequence: CASRSVGGGRAGELFF. The CDR3 region has the DNA TGTGCCAGTCGATCCGTTGGCGGGGGGAGGGCCGGGGAGCTGTTTTTT.

The chain joins TRBV29-1 to TRBJ2-3; D may be TRBD2 (6 bases). V lost 4 bases and J lost 2, with 16 bases in between. Germline CDR1 is SQVTM and CDR2 is ANQGSEA. The CDR3 extends over 15 amino acids. Here the CDR3 DNA reads TGCAGCGTTGCGAAGGGTGGGGGGATCACAGATACGCAGTATTTT. Translation gives CSVAKGGGITDTQYF.

The chain recombines TRBV19 with TRBJ1-5; D unclear. Trimming shortened V by 1 base and J by 2 bases, and 9 bases separated the two germline ends. The CDR3 extends over 15 amino acids. Germline V CDR1 and CDR2: LNHDA, SQIVND (reference sequence). The CDR3 loop is CASSIGRVGNQPQHF. The CDR3 DNA follows: TGTGCCAGTAGTATAGGACGGGTCGGCAATCAGCCCCAGCATTTT. The full variable domain, completed using reference TRBV19 and TRBJ1-5, is DGGITQSPKYLFRKEGQNVTLSCEQNLNHDAMYWYRQDPGQGLRLIYYSQIVNDFQKGDIAEGYSVSREKKESFPLTVTSAQKNPTAFYLCASSIGRVGNQPQHFGDGTRLSIL.

This clone came up once. The chain carries TRBV19 and TRBJ2-7; TRBD1 might be the D (5 bases). Trimming left V 0 bases short and J 2 bases short, with 11 bases between. The germline V gene encodes CDR1 LNHDA and CDR2 SQIVND (reference sequence). The CDR3 runs to 15 residues. CDR3 region: CASSIERGSPYEQYF. The CDR3 DNA reads TGTGCCAGTAGTATAGAAAGGGGAAGTCCCTACGAGCAGTACTTC.